The clone carrying this T cell receptor beta chain appeared a single time. The data derive from a study of cytotoxic CD8 clonotypes in ibrutinib-treated CLL. Study at large: Researchers reported about a dozen relapsed/refractory and approximately 16 treatment-naive patients, fewer than 18 of them IGHV unmutated. The samples contained hundreds of thousands of productive templates on average. They also contained an average of roughly 99,000 productive rearrangements.

Genomic DNA for TCR beta libraries, roughly 2 micrograms, came from cryopreserved PBMCs. Produced via immunoSEQ multiplex PCR; TCRdb's table is partial and in-frame only. The sample holds 150,000 to 200,000 clones, over 60% seen once. In germline, CDR1 is SGHTA, CDR2 FQGNSA. Trimming cost V 3 bases and J 0 bases, with 21 bases left between them. The length of the CDR3 is 18 residues. The rearrangement uses TRBV7-2 and TRBJ2-7, with D perhaps matching TRBD2 (5 bases). Here the sequenced sample was PBMCs, taken after 24 months of ibrutinib treatment. This TCR was sampled from a human donor with chronic lymphocytic leukemia. The DNA of the CDR3 is TGTGCCAGCAGCTTTGCCCTCCATGAGGCGGGCTCCTCCTACGAGCAGTACTTC. Its protein product is CASSFALHEAGSSYEQYF. The full variable domain, rest sourced from reference TRBV7-2 and TRBJ2-7, is GAGVSQSPSNKVTEKGKDVELRCDPISGHTALYWYRQSLGQGLEFLIYFQGNSAPDKSGLPSDRFSAERTGGSVSTLTIQRTQQEDSAVYLCASSFALHEAGSSYEQYFGPGTRLTVT.